The next 15 T cell receptor beta chains were all read from a single sample in a study of OX40 agonist ivuxolimab in advanced cancers. Library method: the immunoSEQ multiplex PCR assay. Drawn from immuneACCESS, this table holds only the in-frame rearrangements with V and J called that TCRdb kept. Clones are partly lost; checked studies trace under half to an unresolved V gene and leave the rest unexplained. The sample table records tens of thousands of clones; about 87% of these occur just once. 0.67% of the sample rests with the top ten. The input for sequencing was CD4+ or CD8+ T cells sorted from blood, taken in a trial of the OX40 agonist ivuxolimab. All receptors derive from an adult with an advanced solid tumor such as melanoma, head and neck, liver or kidney cancer.

This clone was recorded a few times. This chain links TRBV6-6 with TRBJ1-6; tentatively, D is TRBD1 (6 bases). CDR3 size: 14 residues. Per the germline V gene, CDR1 is MNHNY and CDR2 is SVGAGI (reference sequence). The V and J ends lost 2 bases and 10 bases respectively, with 12 bases between them. CDR3 loop: CASSYVGRGSPLHF. CDR3 nucleotides: TGTGCCAGCAGTTACGTCGGGAGGGGGTCACCCCTCCACTTT.

The chain links TRBV5-1 to TRBJ1-4; D is undetermined. Germline CDR1 is SGHRS and CDR2 is YFSETQ. There are 16 residues in the CDR3. V lost 4 bases and J lost 5, with 18 bases in between. The CDR3 here is CASSAVFLQANEKLFF. CDR3 nucleotides: TGCGCCAGCAGCGCCGTCTTTCTTCAGGCGAATGAAAAACTGTTTTTT.

This sequence joins TRBV2 and TRBJ2-1; TRBD2 aligns across 7 bases. Trimming at V came to 3 bases and at J to 0 bases, leaving 2 bases not matched to a gene. The CDR3 extends over 15 amino acids. Germline CDR1 and CDR2: SNHLY and FYNNEI. The CDR3 nucleotides read TGTGCCAGCAGTGATAAGCGGGGCTCCTACAATGAGCAGTTCTTC. This sequence encodes CASSDKRGSYNEQFF.

V and J are TRBV18 and TRBJ2-7, with a weak D call TRBD1 (6 bases). This CDR3 is 17 amino acids long. The germline CDR1 and CDR2 sequences are KGHSH and LQKENI. Trimming removed 6 bases from V and 2 bases from J, with 23 bases in between. The DNA for the CDR3 is TGTGCCAGCTCCGACAGGTTAAGGGGTCAGGGGACCTACGAGCAGTACTTC. Translation: CASSDRLRGQGTYEQYF. Filled out from reference TRBV18 and TRBJ2-7, the complete variable domain reads NAGVMQNPRHLVRRRGQEARLRCSPMKGHSHVYWYRQLPEEGLKFMVYLQKENIIDESGMPKERFSAEFPKEGPSILRIQQVVRGDSAAYFCASSDRLRGQGTYEQYFGPGTRLTVT.

The chain recombines TRBV27 with TRBJ1-2; possible D gene TRBD1, 5 bases. CDR1 is MNHEY, CDR2 SMNVEV, per germline (reference sequence). The CDR3 has 15 amino acids. V was shortened by 5 bases and J by 2 bases, with 15 bases between the two germline ends. CDR3 region: CASSPLPTDNYGYTF. The CDR3 bases are TGTGCCAGCAGTCCTCTTCCGACAGACAACTATGGCTACACCTTC.

V gene TRBV7-2 combines with J gene TRBJ2-7, with D hard to call. V was shortened by 5 bases and J by 0 bases, with 11 bases between the two germline ends. The germline CDR1 and CDR2 sequences are SGHTA and FQGNSA. This CDR3 is built from 14 residues. In DNA form, the CDR3 reads TGTGCCAGCAGCCCACAAGCAAGCTCCTACGAGCAGTACTTC. Its protein product is CASSPQASSYEQYF.

The rearrangement joins TRBV6-5 to TRBJ2-5, with D perhaps matching TRBD1 or TRBD2 (6 bases each). The CDR3 length is 13 residues. Germline V lookup: CDR1 MNHEY, CDR2 SVGAGI. CDR3 loop: CAHGGIGKETQYF. In DNA, the CDR3 is TGTGCGCACGGGGGCATAGGGAAAGAGACCCAGTACTTC.

J is TRBJ2-7 and V is TRBV6-1, with 7 positions matching TRBD1. The length of the CDR3 is 15 residues. Germline V CDR1 and CDR2: MNHNS, SASEGT. V lost 2 bases, J lost 5 bases, and 9 bases stayed unmatched. CDR3 protein: CASSETQGIQNEQYF. The DNA of the CDR3 is TGTGCCAGCAGTGAAACACAGGGGATACAGAACGAGCAGTACTTC.

The chain uses TRBV7-9 and TRBJ2-3; no definite D call. From germline, CDR1 is SEHNR and CDR2 FQNEAQ (reference sequence). The CDR3 spans 14 residues. The V and J ends lost 5 bases and 2 bases respectively, with 11 bases between them. The CDR3 is CASSPIGFTDTQYF. The CDR3 DNA sequence: TGTGCCAGCAGCCCTATAGGGTTCACAGATACGCAGTATTTT.

The chain links TRBV21-1 to TRBJ2-1; TRBD1, the table's D call, was not compared with the DNA. TRBV21-1 is a pseudogene locus. This CDR3 spans 16 amino acids. CDR3 nucleotide sequence: TGTGCCAGCAGCACCCGACAGGGGTGGTTCTACAATGAGCAGTTCTTC. Translating it yields CASSTRQGWFYNEQFF.

V gene TRBV7-8 combines with J gene TRBJ1-5, with TRBD1 identical over 7 bases. Germline-derived CDR1 and CDR2 are SGHVS and FQNEAQ. This CDR3 spans 17 amino acids. V was clipped by 0 bases and J by 3 bases; unmatched bases: 8. The CDR3 spells CASSLARQGSLNQPQHF. For the CDR3, the DNA is TGTGCCAGCAGCTTAGCGCGACAGGGCTCACTCAATCAGCCCCAGCATTTT. Full variable domain (outside the CDR3, taken from reference TRBV7-8 and TRBJ1-5): GAGVSQSPRYKVAKRGQDVALRCDPISGHVSLFWYQQALGQGPEFLTYFQNEAQLDKSGLPSDRFFAERPEGSVSTLKIQRTQQEDSAVYLCASSLARQGSLNQPQHFGDGTRLSIL.

This chain connects TRBV4-1 to TRBJ2-7; TRBD1 agrees at 9 bases. The germline gives CDR1 MGHRA, CDR2 YSYEKL. The V and J ends lost 6 bases and 3 bases, in that order; junction bases with no gene match: 9. The CDR3 sequence is 15 residues long. CDR3 sequence (DNA): TGCGCCAGCAGTCACCGCGGGACAGGGTACTACGAGCAGTACTTC. Its translation is CASSHRGTGYYEQYF.

The rearrangement links TRBV10-3 to TRBJ1-3, with D uncertain. Deletions cut 6 bases from V and 1 base from J, with 10 bases between. The CDR3 spans 14 residues. Germline CDR1 is ENHRY and CDR2 is SYGVKD. The CDR3 protein is CAIRIRDSGNTIYF. CDR3 DNA: TGTGCCATCAGAATAAGGGATTCTGGAAACACCATATATTTT.

V usage is TRBV4-1 and J usage is TRBJ2-6; no definite D call. CDR3 length: 17 amino acids. CDR1 and CDR2 from the germline V gene are MGHRA and YSYEKL. V was trimmed by 4 bases and J by 4 bases, leaving 17 bases between them. The CDR3 DNA follows: TGCGCCAGCAGCCGATCGGGTTCATCCTCCGGGGCCAACGTCCTGACTTTC. This sequence encodes CASSRSGSSSGANVLTF.

V is TRBV6-6 and J is TRBJ1-1, with 9 positions matching TRBD1. The CDR3 loop spans 13 amino acids. With V trimmed by 5 bases and J by 4 bases, 2 bases remained unmatched. The V gene's germline CDR1 is MNHNY and CDR2 SVGAGI (reference sequence). This CDR3 is CASSRTGATEAFF. CDR3 in DNA: TGTGCCAGCAGTCGGACAGGGGCCACTGAAGCTTTCTTT.